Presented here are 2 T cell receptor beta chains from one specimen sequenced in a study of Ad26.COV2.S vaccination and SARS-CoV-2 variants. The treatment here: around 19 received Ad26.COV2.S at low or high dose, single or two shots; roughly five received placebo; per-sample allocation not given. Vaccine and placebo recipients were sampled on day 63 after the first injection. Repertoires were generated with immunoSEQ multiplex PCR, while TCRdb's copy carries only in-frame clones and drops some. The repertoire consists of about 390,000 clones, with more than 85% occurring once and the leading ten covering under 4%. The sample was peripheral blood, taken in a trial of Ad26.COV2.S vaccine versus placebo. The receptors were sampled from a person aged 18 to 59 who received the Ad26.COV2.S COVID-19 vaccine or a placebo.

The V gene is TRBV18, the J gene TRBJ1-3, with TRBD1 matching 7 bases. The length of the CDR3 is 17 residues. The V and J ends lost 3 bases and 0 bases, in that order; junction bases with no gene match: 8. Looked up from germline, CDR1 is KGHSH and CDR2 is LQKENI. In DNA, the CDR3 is TGTGCCAGCTCACCCCAGTCGACAGGGAACTCTGGAAACACCATATATTTT. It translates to CASSPQSTGNSGNTIYF.

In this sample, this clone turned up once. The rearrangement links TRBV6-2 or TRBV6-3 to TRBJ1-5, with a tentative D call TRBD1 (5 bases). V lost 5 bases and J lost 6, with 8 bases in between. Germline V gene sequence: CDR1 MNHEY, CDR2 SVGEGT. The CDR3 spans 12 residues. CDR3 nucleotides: TGTGCCAGCAGTCAGGGTAGTCAGCCCCAGCATTTT. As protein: CASSQGSQPQHF.